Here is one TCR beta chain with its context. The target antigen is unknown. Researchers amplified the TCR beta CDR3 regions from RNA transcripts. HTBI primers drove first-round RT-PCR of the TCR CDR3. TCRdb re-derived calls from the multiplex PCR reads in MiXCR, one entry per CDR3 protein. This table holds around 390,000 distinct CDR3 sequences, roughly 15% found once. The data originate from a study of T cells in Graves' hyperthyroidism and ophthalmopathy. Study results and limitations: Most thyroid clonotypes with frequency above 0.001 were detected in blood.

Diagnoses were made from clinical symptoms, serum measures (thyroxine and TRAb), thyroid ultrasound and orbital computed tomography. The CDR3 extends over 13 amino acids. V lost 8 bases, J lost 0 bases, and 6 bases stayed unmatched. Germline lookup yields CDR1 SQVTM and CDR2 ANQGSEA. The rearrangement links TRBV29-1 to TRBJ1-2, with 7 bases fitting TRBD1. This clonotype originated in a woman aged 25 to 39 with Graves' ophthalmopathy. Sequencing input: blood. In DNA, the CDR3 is TGCAGCCACGGGACAGCGACTAACTATGGCTACACCTTC. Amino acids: CSHGTATNYGYTF.